This T cell receptor (beta chain) came from a study of blood T cell repertoires in COVID-19. Study-level information: Acute and convalescent COVID-19 samples came from the United States, Italy and Spain. T cells, B-cell-depleted T cells, or PBMCs provided the cDNA or gDNA that served as material.

Original methodology: Reference gene primer amplification in the assay estimated nucleated cell counts. Clones were read by immunoSEQ multiplex PCR, and TCRdb kept only the in-frame ones, dropping some. V, J and clone size are taken as reported in that table, and D and trimming were inferred from the DNA itself. The sample consists of roughly 200,000 clones, 84% of them appearing once. The junction had 2 bases not matched to a gene; V was cut back by 0 bases and J by 2 bases. The CDR3 consists of 15 residues. CDR1 is SGDLS and CDR2 is YYNGEE in the germline V gene. This clone was observed once. The sample comprised peripheral blood. This TCR came from a human donor in a cohort sampled during active COVID-19. V and J are TRBV9 and TRBJ2-7, with 10 bases that match TRBD1. The CDR3 loop is CASSVEDRGAYEQYF. CDR3 nucleotide sequence: TGTGCCAGCAGCGTAGAGGACAGGGGGGCCTACGAGCAGTACTTC.